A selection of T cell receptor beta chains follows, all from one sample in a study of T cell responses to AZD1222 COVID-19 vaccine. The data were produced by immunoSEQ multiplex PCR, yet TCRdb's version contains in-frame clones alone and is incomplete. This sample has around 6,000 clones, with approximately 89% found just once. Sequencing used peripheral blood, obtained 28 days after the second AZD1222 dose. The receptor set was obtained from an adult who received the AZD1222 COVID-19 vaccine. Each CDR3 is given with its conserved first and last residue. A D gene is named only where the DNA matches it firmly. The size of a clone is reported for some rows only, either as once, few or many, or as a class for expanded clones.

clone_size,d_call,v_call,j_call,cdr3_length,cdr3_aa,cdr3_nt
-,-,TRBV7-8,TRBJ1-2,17,CASSARRAGLLEGGYTF,TGTGCCAGCAGCGCACGACGAGCCGGACTCCTTGAAGGTGGCTACACCTTC
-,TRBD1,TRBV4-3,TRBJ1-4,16,CASSQDRGQGNEKLFF,TGCGCCAGCAGCCAAGATAGGGGACAGGGGAATGAAAAACTGTTTTTT
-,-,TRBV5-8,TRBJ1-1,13,CASTGGAFTEAFF,TGTGCCAGCACCGGGGGGGCTTTCACTGAAGCTTTCTTT
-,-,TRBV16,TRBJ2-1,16,CASSQIGRASYNEQFF,TGTGCCAGCAGCCAAATCGGGCGGGCCTCCTACAATGAGCAGTTCTTC
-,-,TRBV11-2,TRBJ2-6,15,CASSSYGAGANVLTF,TGTGCCAGCAGCTCTTACGGGGCTGGGGCCAACGTCCTGACTTTC
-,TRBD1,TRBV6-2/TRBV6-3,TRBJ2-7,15,CASSDLGTATYEQYF,TGTGCCAGCAGTGATCTCGGGACAGCAACCTACGAGCAGTACTTC
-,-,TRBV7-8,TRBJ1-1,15,CASSPRLTPGTEAFF,TGTGCCAGCAGCCCAAGGCTCACCCCGGGCACTGAAGCTTTCTTT
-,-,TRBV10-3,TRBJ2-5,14,CAISEPGLQETQYF,TGTGCCATCAGCGAACCGGGACTGCAAGAGACCCAGTACTTC
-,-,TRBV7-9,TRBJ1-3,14,CASSFGQGLGTIYF,TGTGCCAGCAGCTTCGGGCAGGGGCTGGGCACCATATATTTT
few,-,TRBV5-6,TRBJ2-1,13,CASSLWTRNEQFF,TGTGCCAGCAGCTTGTGGACGAGGAATGAGCAGTTCTTC
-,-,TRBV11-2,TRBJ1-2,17,CASSLDFAPGVRNGYTF,TGTGCCAGCAGCTTAGATTTCGCCCCAGGGGTTAGGAATGGCTACACCTTC
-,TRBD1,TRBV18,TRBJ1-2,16,CASSPSPNRGQKGYTF,TGTGCCAGCTCCCCTTCTCCGAACAGGGGGCAGAAAGGCTACACCTTC
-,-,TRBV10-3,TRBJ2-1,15,CATHEGRGSYNEQFF,TGTGCCACCCATGAAGGCCGGGGCTCCTACAATGAGCAGTTCTTC
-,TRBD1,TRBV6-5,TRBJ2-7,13,CASNPGQHYEQYF,TGTGCCAGCAACCCGGGACAGCACTACGAGCAGTACTTC
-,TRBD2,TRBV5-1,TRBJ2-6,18,CASSPPGLAGSGANVLTF,TGCGCCAGCAGCCCACCGGGACTAGCGGGGTCTGGGGCCAACGTCCTGACTTTC
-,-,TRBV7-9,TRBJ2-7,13,CASSASGNYEQYF,TGTGCCAGCAGCGCCTCCGGAAATTACGAGCAGTACTTC
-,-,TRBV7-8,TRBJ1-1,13,CASSFLKNTEAFF,TGTGCCAGCAGCTTCCTAAAAAACACTGAAGCTTTCTTT
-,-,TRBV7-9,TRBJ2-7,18,CASSSGQTGAAGAYEQYF,TGTGCCAGCAGCTCCGGACAGACGGGGGCGGCGGGTGCCTACGAGCAGTACTTC
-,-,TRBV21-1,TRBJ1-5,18,CANPNRDGGPRSNQPQHF,TGTGCCAACCCAAACCGGGACGGCGGCCCAAGGAGCAATCAGCCCCAGCATTTT
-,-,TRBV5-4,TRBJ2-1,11,CASSQYNEQFF,TGTGCCAGCAGCCAGTACAATGAGCAGTTCTTC
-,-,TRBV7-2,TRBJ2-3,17,CASSLRLVPASTDTQYF,TGTGCCAGCAGCTTAAGACTAGTACCAGCTAGCACAGATACGCAGTATTTT
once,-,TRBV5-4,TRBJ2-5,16,CASRNDYTALQETQYF,TGTGCCAGCAGAAATGACTATACAGCCTTACAAGAGACCCAGTACTTC
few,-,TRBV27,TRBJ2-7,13,CASSLGSTGEQYF,TGTGCCAGCAGTTTAGGATCGACGGGCGAGCAGTACTTC
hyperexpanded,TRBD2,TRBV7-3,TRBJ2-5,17,CASSLGRLAGDQETQYF,TGTGCCAGCAGCTTAGGCCGCCTAGCGGGGGACCAAGAGACCCAGTACTTC
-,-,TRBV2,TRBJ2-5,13,CASSAGQVSPQYF,TGTGCCAGCAGTGCGGGACAAGTTTCTCCCCAGTACTTC
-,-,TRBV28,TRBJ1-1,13,CASRATVTPKAFF,TGTGCCAGCAGGGCAACAGTGACCCCTAAAGCTTTCTTT
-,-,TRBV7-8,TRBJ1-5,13,CASAPWDNQPQHF,TGTGCCAGCGCTCCTTGGGACAATCAGCCCCAGCATTTT
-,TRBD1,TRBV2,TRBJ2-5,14,CASSPRDSQETQYF,TGTGCCAGCAGTCCCCGGGACAGTCAAGAGACCCAGTACTTC
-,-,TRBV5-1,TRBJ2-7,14,CASSEWQGQNEQYF,TGCGCCAGCAGCGAGTGGCAGGGTCAGAACGAGCAGTACTTC
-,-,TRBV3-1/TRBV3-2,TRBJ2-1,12,CASGPGQNEQFF,TGTGCCAGCGGTCCGGGACAAAATGAGCAGTTCTTC
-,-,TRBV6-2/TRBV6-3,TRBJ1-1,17,CASSLREDLKGGTEAFF,TGTGCCAGCAGTCTCCGGGAGGACCTCAAGGGCGGCACTGAAGCTTTCTTT
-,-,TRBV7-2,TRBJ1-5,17,CASSLDSTSGFNQPQHF,TGTGCCAGCAGCTTAGATTCCACCTCAGGGTTCAATCAGCCCCAGCATTTT
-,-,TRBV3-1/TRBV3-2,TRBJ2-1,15,CASSHNPGSLDEQFF,TGTGCCAGCAGCCACAACCCAGGGTCTCTTGATGAGCAGTTCTTC
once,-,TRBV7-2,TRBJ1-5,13,CASSFIESQPQHF,TGTGCCAGCAGCTTTATAGAGAGTCAGCCCCAGCATTTT
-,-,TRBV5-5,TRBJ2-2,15,CASSFGVIHTGELFF,TGTGCCAGCAGCTTTGGGGTGATCCACACCGGGGAGCTGTTTTTT
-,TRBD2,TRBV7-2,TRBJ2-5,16,CASSLRLGGMQETQYF,TGTGCCAGCAGCTTAAGGTTGGGGGGGATGCAAGAGACCCAGTACTTC
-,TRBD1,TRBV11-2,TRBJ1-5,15,CASSYGQGNNQPQHF,TGTGCCAGCAGTTACGGACAGGGGAACAATCAGCCCCAGCATTTT
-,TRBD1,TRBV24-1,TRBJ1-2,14,CATSKAGTGGGYTF,TGTGCCACCAGTAAGGCCGGGACAGGGGGCGGCTACACCTTC
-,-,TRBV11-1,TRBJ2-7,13,CASSLANTYEQYF,TGTGCCAGCAGCTTAGCCAATACCTACGAGCAGTACTTC
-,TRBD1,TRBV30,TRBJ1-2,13,CAWRVGTGNGYTF,TGTGCCTGGAGAGTAGGGACAGGGAATGGCTACACCTTC
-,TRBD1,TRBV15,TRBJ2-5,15,CATSRGQGTGVTQYF,TGTGCCACCAGCAGAGGACAGGGGACGGGGGTGACCCAGTACTTC
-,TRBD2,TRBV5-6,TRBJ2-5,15,CASRPTSGSQETQYF,TGTGCCAGCAGGCCCACTAGCGGCTCCCAAGAGACCCAGTACTTC
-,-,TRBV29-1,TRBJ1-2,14,CSAFRLQGISGYTF,TGCAGCGCTTTCCGACTCCAGGGAATTAGTGGCTACACCTTC
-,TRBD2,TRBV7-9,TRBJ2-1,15,CASKGLAGGQGEQFF,TGTGCCAGCAAAGGACTAGCGGGAGGGCAGGGTGAGCAGTTCTTC
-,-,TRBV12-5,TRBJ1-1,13,CASGGGQGAEAFF,TGTGCTAGTGGGGGGGGCCAGGGAGCTGAAGCTTTCTTT
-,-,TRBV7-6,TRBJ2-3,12,CASSPRTDTQYF,TGTGCCAGCAGCCCCCGAACAGATACGCAGTATTTT
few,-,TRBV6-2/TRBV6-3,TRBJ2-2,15,CASSSGDRNTGELFF,TGTGCCAGCAGTTCCGGCGACAGGAACACCGGGGAGCTGTTTTTT
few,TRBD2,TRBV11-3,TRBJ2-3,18,CASSLGGTSGGSTDTQYF,TGTGCCAGCAGCTTAGGGGGGACTAGCGGGGGAAGCACAGATACGCAGTATTTT
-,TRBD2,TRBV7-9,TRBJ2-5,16,CASSLSRLAAQETQYF,TGTGCCAGCAGCTTGTCGCGACTAGCGGCCCAAGAGACCCAGTACTTC
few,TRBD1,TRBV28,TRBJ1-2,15,CASSTGTGGFYGYTF,TGTGCCAGCAGCACCGGGACAGGGGGCTTCTATGGCTACACCTTC
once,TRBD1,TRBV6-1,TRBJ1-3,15,CASSESGQWENTIYF,TGTGCCAGCAGTGAATCGGGACAGTGGGAAAACACCATATATTTT
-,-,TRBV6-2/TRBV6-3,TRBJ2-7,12,CASSYPENEQYF,TGTGCCAGCAGTTACCCGGAAAACGAGCAGTACTTC
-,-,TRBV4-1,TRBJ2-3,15,CASSQEQRGTDTQYF,TGCGCCAGCAGCCAAGAACAAAGGGGCACAGATACGCAGTATTTT